This TCR beta chain was identified during a study of shared clonotypes between healthy human individuals. V was trimmed by 2 bases and J by 10 bases, leaving 15 bases between them. This CDR3 is 14 amino acids long. The germline V gene encodes CDR1 MNHEY and CDR2 SVGAGI. Per the authors' pipeline: Because ImmunoSEQ provided only junction sequences with no quality scores, the filtering differed. Assay used: immunoSEQ multiplex PCR; TCRdb lists only in-frame clones, some missing. D and trimming come from the DNA, and the V and J calls and clone size come from that table. This sample has roughly 2.1 million clones, with 93% found just once. It was CD45RO-negative cells, positively selected for CCR7, that made up naive CD8 cells, with terminally differentiated effector memory CD45RA+ cells excluded.

The sample taken for sequencing was naive CD8+ T cells from PBMCs. J is TRBJ2-1 and V is TRBV6-5; D perhaps matches TRBD1 (6 bases). This sequence originates from a man between 18 and 29 years old in good health. Some clones in this sample may be carry-over from other donors' samples. The CDR3 spells CASSYGGGPREQFF. In DNA form, the CDR3 reads TGTGCCAGCAGTTACGGTGGGGGCCCTAGGGAGCAGTTCTTC.